This T cell receptor (beta chain) was sequenced for a study of blood T cell repertoires in COVID-19. Sequencing was performed with immunoSEQ multiplex PCR; in TCRdb, only in-frame clones are kept and a portion is missing. The sample shows some 42,000 clones, 75% to 85% of them seen only once. The clonotype originates from a man older than 75 with acute or convalescent COVID-19. The sequencing input was peripheral blood.

The DNA for the CDR3 is TGTGCCACCAGTGATCCCCGACCGGGATATGATGATAACTATGGCTACACCTTC. It specifies CATSDPRPGYDDNYGYTF. The chain links TRBV24-1 to TRBJ1-2, with unresolved D. The V and J ends lost 3 bases and 1 base respectively, with 20 bases between them. Germline values: CDR1 KGHDR, CDR2 SFDVKD. This CDR3 has 18 amino acids.